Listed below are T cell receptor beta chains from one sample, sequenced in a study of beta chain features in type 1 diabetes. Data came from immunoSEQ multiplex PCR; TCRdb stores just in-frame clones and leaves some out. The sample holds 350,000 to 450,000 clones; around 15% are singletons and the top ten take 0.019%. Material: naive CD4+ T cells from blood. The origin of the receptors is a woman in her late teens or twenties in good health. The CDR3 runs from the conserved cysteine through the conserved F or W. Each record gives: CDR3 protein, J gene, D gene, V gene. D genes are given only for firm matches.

CASSQDVPGLRLETQYF | TRBJ2-5 | NA | TRBV14
CSVGLRDRASNTQYF | TRBJ2-3 | TRBD1 | TRBV29-1
CASSLGLADASYNEQFF | TRBJ2-1 | TRBD2 | TRBV5-1
CASSFEAGPQFF | TRBJ2-1 | NA | TRBV7-2
CSVEEGKGLSYEQYF | TRBJ2-7 | NA | TRBV29-1
CASSIGLDEQYF | TRBJ2-7 | TRBD2 | TRBV28
CASSVGSLAGDTQYF | TRBJ2-3 | TRBD2 | TRBV9
CASSSLGTGGPYEQYF | TRBJ2-7 | TRBD1 | TRBV7-2
CASSWAPGLAGGGRYEQYF | TRBJ2-7 | TRBD2 | TRBV5-1
CASSQERGRGANVLTF | TRBJ2-6 | NA | TRBV4-3
CSVEREGTDTQYF | TRBJ2-3 | NA | TRBV29-1
CASSSDITGFRETQYF | TRBJ2-5 | NA | TRBV7-2
CASSQIPGTGTGGTDTQYF | TRBJ2-3 | TRBD1 | TRBV7-9
CASRLAAVEQFF | TRBJ2-1 | TRBD2 | TRBV6-6
CASSQDRTTDTQYF | TRBJ2-3 | TRBD1 | TRBV11-2
CASSERSSGRLNEQFF | TRBJ2-1 | TRBD2 | TRBV25-1
CASSLYRGGGSGANVLTF | TRBJ2-6 | TRBD2 | TRBV27
CASSLNRPARGANVLTF | TRBJ2-6 | NA | TRBV27
CSVGVTGQETQYF | TRBJ2-5 | NA | TRBV29-1
CASSRRYPGHSSYEQYF | TRBJ2-7 | NA | TRBV27
CASSLIAGVGNEQFF | TRBJ2-1 | TRBD2 | TRBV11-3
CAWSWDSMNTEAFF | TRBJ1-1 | TRBD1 | TRBV30
CASSFWQGALNTEAFF | TRBJ1-1 | TRBD1 | TRBV7-2
CASSVVRAGPNEQFF | TRBJ2-1 | NA | TRBV9
CASSPPNNEQFF | TRBJ2-1 | NA | TRBV18
CAWSVRQPNTEAFF | TRBJ1-1 | NA | TRBV30
CASSLRDRGSNEQYF | TRBJ2-7 | TRBD1 | TRBV7-9
CASSVLAGPYEQYF | TRBJ2-7 | TRBD2 | TRBV9
CASSPAERERTGELFF | TRBJ2-2 | NA | TRBV25-1
CASSYSDRSYDAQYF | TRBJ2-7 | NA | TRBV6-5
CASSPNRVTGELFF | TRBJ2-2 | NA | TRBV27
CASSSPQSATTGPWGPQHF | TRBJ1-5 | NA | TRBV7-9
CASSRNQPQHF | TRBJ1-5 | NA | TRBV28
CAVTQGEGTEAFF | TRBJ1-1 | TRBD1 | TRBV11-2
CASSDKLRLAGPDTQYF | TRBJ2-3 | TRBD2 | TRBV2
CASSFGRVLGYTF | TRBJ1-2 | NA | TRBV11-2
CASSVQGVGTGELFF | TRBJ2-2 | TRBD1 | TRBV4-2
CASSPPGQQETQYF | TRBJ2-5 | NA | TRBV18
CASSRHAPGQRITDTQYF | TRBJ2-3 | TRBD1 | TRBV9
CASRRGHQPQHF | TRBJ1-5 | NA | TRBV25-1
CASSIQGLGYNEQFF | TRBJ2-1 | TRBD1 | TRBV2
CASSETSGEWNEQFF | TRBJ2-1 | TRBD2 | TRBV9
CASTQGPNEQFF | TRBJ2-1 | NA | TRBV6-6
CSVQPYSGNTIYF | TRBJ1-3 | NA | TRBV29-1
CASRTGSYEQYF | TRBJ2-7 | TRBD1 | TRBV6-5
CASRPGTGEEKLFF | TRBJ1-4 | TRBD1 | TRBV7-9
CSVATGTRNEQFF | TRBJ2-1 | NA | TRBV29-1
CASSVRQGQETQYF | TRBJ2-5 | TRBD1 | TRBV9
CASVAGSSYNEQFF | TRBJ2-1 | NA | TRBV28
CASSPSRQGTSYEQYF | TRBJ2-7 | TRBD1 | TRBV18
CASSLPGSEAFF | TRBJ1-1 | NA | TRBV28
CSAGRNTEAFF | TRBJ1-1 | NA | TRBV20-1
CSATDRNTEAFF | TRBJ1-1 | NA | TRBV29-1
CASSPWTGGYEQYF | TRBJ2-7 | TRBD1 | TRBV27
CASTKSPQGEETQYF | TRBJ2-5 | TRBD1 | TRBV9
CASSPPNTQETQYF | TRBJ2-5 | NA | TRBV18
CAWTRKGLAGGTQYF | TRBJ2-3 | TRBD2 | TRBV30